Included here is one T cell receptor (beta chain) sequence, with context. With 6 bases removed from V and 5 bases from J, the gap between germline ends came to 14 bases. The germline V gene encodes CDR1 SNHLY and CDR2 FYNNEI. This CDR3 contains 14 residues. The data derive from a study of blood T cell repertoires in COVID-19. Turning to the study itself: PBMCs, B-cell-depleted T cells, or T cells provided the cDNA or gDNA that made up the material.

The table came from immunoSEQ multiplex PCR; TCRdb's copy has only in-frame clones and leaves some out. There are about 130,000 clones in the sample; 75% to 90% occur only once, and more than 3.5% lies in the top ten. This TCR derives from a human donor in a cohort sampled during active COVID-19. The J gene is TRBJ2-1, the V gene TRBV2; D perhaps matches TRBD2 (6 bases). The specimen was peripheral blood. The CDR3 coding sequence is TGTGCCAGCAGGAGTGGGACTCGGGACAATGAGCAGTTCTTC. Translated, it gives CASRSGTRDNEQFF.